What follows are 31 T cell receptor beta chains derived from one specimen sequenced in a study of PD-L1 blockade in urothelial cancer. The time point is: pretreatment peripheral blood. The protocol was immunoSEQ multiplex PCR, while the TCRdb copy is restricted to in-frame clones and leaves out a portion. The sample shows approximately 52,000 clones, 65% to 90% of them seen only once. Here the sequenced sample was PBMCs, taken around atezolizumab (anti-PD-L1) treatment. The receptors stem from a man aged 65 to 79 with urothelial cancer.

This clone was counted only a few times. This chain joins TRBV5-6 and TRBJ1-2, with 7 bases identical to TRBD1. Trimming took 0 bases from V and 5 from J; bases not matched to a gene: 7. The CDR3 runs 15 residues. Germline CDR1 reads SGHDT; CDR2 reads YYEEEE. The chain's CDR3 is CASSLVIGGAYGYTF. As DNA, the CDR3 is TGTGCCAGCAGCTTGGTTATAGGGGGCGCTTATGGCTACACCTTC.

The rearrangement joins TRBV29-1 to TRBJ2-1; TRBD2 matches at 8 bases. The V segment lost 8 bases and the J segment 9 bases; nucleotides outside the gene matches: 9. CDR1 and CDR2 (germline): SQVTM, ANQGSEA. This CDR3 has 12 amino acids. The chain's CDR3 is CSLQRESGEQFF. The DNA for the CDR3 is TGCAGCCTCCAGCGGGAGTCAGGTGAGCAGTTCTTC.

This clone showed up just once. The chain joins TRBV6-1 to TRBJ2-5; 11 bases map to TRBD2. The CDR3 consists of 15 residues. J was trimmed by 3 bases and V by 6 bases; bases with no gene match: 6. Germline CDR1 reads MNHNS; CDR2 reads SASEGT. DNA of the CDR3: TGTGCCAGCAGCCCAGGGACTAGCGGAGAAGAGACCCAGTACTTC. It codes for CASSPGTSGEETQYF.

The J gene is TRBJ2-4, the V gene TRBV5-1; 7 bases are a match to TRBD1. The CDR3 has 14 amino acids. In germline, CDR1 is SGHRS, CDR2 YFSETQ. The trim removed 4 bases at V and 6 bases at J, leaving 7 bases unmatched. CDR3 DNA sequence: TGCGCCAGCAGCCCTGGACAGGATCCAAACATTCAGTACTTC. Translation: CASSPGQDPNIQYF.

The chain has TRBV6-1 and TRBJ1-3; D may be TRBD1 (6 bases). The CDR3 is 12 amino acids. Trimming removed 6 bases from V and 4 bases from J, with 7 bases in between. Germline V gives CDR1 MNHNS, CDR2 SASEGT. This CDR3 reads CASRDRGNTIYF. DNA for the CDR3: TGTGCCAGCAGGGACAGAGGAAACACCATATATTTT.

The chain joins TRBV7-2 to TRBJ2-1; D remains ambiguous. Trimming pared 4 bases from V and 7 bases from J, leaving 5 bases between. CDR3 length: 11 amino acids. Germline V gene sequence: CDR1 SGHTA, CDR2 FQGNSA. This CDR3 is CASSSLNEQFF. The DNA of the CDR3 is TGTGCCAGCAGCTCCTTGAATGAGCAGTTCTTC.

This chain links TRBV30 with TRBJ2-6; D is possibly TRBD2 (6 bases). CDR3 length: 17 residues. The germline V and J ends were trimmed by 1 base and 0 bases, with 13 bases remaining between them. The V gene's germline CDR1 is GTSNPN and CDR2 SVGIG (reference sequence). DNA for the CDR3: TGTGCCTGGAGTGGGACGGGAGCTACCTCTGGGGCCAACGTCCTGACTTTC. Protein sequence: CAWSGTGATSGANVLTF.

The table lists this clone with a count of one. This chain links TRBV2 with TRBJ1-4, with a tentative D call TRBD1 (5 bases). Germline values: CDR1 SNHLY, CDR2 FYNNEI. The length of the CDR3 is 15 residues. V was trimmed by 8 bases and J by 0 bases, leaving 13 bases between them. The chain's CDR3 is CASGGSKTTNEKLFF. CDR3 coding DNA: TGTGCCAGCGGGGGGAGTAAGACAACTAATGAAAAACTGTTTTTT.

J is TRBJ2-7 and V is TRBV27; 7 nucleotides match TRBD1. Germline trimming cut 5 bases from V and 5 bases from J; bases unmatched to any gene: 6. Germline CDR1 reads MNHEY; CDR2 reads SMNVEV (reference sequence). The CDR3 covers 13 residues. CDR3 DNA sequence: TGTGCCAGCAGTGTACAGGGGTTCGACGAGCAGTACTTC. This gives the protein CASSVQGFDEQYF.

In this sample, this clone turned up once. The chain combines TRBV4-1 with TRBJ1-1; 7 nucleotides agree with TRBD1. This CDR3 has 16 amino acids. CDR1 and CDR2 from the germline V gene are MGHRA and YSYEKL. J was trimmed by 1 base and V by 4 bases; bases with no gene match: 9. CDR3 protein: CASSPVTGERNTEAFF. CDR3 nucleotide sequence: TGCGCCAGCAGCCCGGTTACAGGGGAAAGGAACACTGAAGCTTTCTTT.

The chain employs TRBV14 and TRBJ2-7; weak D call: TRBD2 (6 bases). Germline values: CDR1 SGHDN, CDR2 FVKESK. Deletions cut 3 bases from V and 1 base from J, with 13 bases between. CDR3 length equals 15 residues. CDR3 DNA sequence: TGTGCCAGCAGCCAGTTCGGAGGGGCGTCCTACGAGCAGTACTTC. Its protein product is CASSQFGGASYEQYF.

V gene TRBV5-1 combines with J gene TRBJ2-1; TRBD2 aligns across 7 bases. Per the germline V gene, CDR1 is SGHRS and CDR2 is YFSETQ. The CDR3 has 16 amino acids. V lost 4 bases to trimming and J lost 5 bases; unmatched junction nucleotides: 12. Here the CDR3 DNA reads TGCGCCAGCAGCGGGGGGGTGGCGGGCGTCAACAATGAGCAGTTCTTC. Translated, it gives CASSGGVAGVNNEQFF.

The chain is built from TRBV10-2 and TRBJ1-2; no clear D gene. The CDR3 extends over 15 amino acids. Trimming removed 4 bases at V and 0 bases at J, with 12 bases between. CDR1 and CDR2 (germline): WSHSY, SAAADI. The CDR3 spells CASSVSGATNYGYTF. In nucleotides, the CDR3 is TGCGCCAGCAGTGTGTCAGGAGCTACTAACTATGGCTACACCTTC.

The rearrangement links TRBV28 to TRBJ2-5, with 8 nucleotides matching TRBD1. V shed 5 bases and J 5 bases; nucleotides not matched to a gene: 13. Germline-derived CDR1 and CDR2 are MDHEN and SYDVKM. The CDR3 is 16 residues long. CDR3: CASSVGGQGARETQYF. CDR3 in DNA: TGTGCCAGCAGTGTCGGAGGCCAGGGGGCGCGGGAGACCCAGTACTTC. Together with reference TRBV28 and TRBJ2-5, the CDR3 gives the full variable domain: DVKVTQSSRYLVKRTGEKVFLECVQDMDHENMFWYRQDPGLGLRLIYFSYDVKMKEKGDIPEGYSVSREKKERFSLILESASTNQTSMYLCASSVGGQGARETQYFGPGTRLLVL.

The chain's CDR3 is CASRSWRAGELFF. Here the CDR3 DNA reads TGTGCCAGCAGGTCCTGGAGGGCCGGGGAGCTGTTTTTT. This chain links TRBV27 with TRBJ2-2; TRBD2 is a possible D gene (6 bases). The ends were cut back, 6 bases at V and 6 bases at J, with 11 bases in the middle. Per germline, CDR1 MNHEY and CDR2 SMNVEV (reference sequence). The CDR3 has 13 residues.

The CDR3 loop is CASSLGQISYNEQFF. The CDR3 nucleotides read TGCGCCAGCAGCTTGGGACAGATTTCCTACAATGAGCAGTTCTTC. The chain joins TRBV5-1 to TRBJ2-1; perhaps TRBD1 as D (5 bases). Between the trimmed V and J ends, which lost 0 bases and 1 base, there was a span of 8 bases. CDR1 SGHRS and CDR2 YFSETQ come from the germline V gene. The length of the CDR3 is 15 residues.

This chain joins TRBV2 and TRBJ2-6; D gene uncertain. This CDR3 contains 14 residues. The germline CDR1 and CDR2 sequences are SNHLY and FYNNEI. V lost 7 bases to trimming and J lost 0 bases, with 7 bases between them. The CDR3: CASMADSGANVLTF. CDR3 nucleotides: TGTGCCAGCATGGCAGACTCTGGGGCCAACGTCCTGACTTTC.

The CDR3 loop is CASTRLAGGNTDTQYF. As DNA, the CDR3 is TGTGCCAGCACCCGACTAGCGGGAGGGAACACAGATACGCAGTATTTT. V is TRBV9 and J is TRBJ2-3; 14 bases agree with TRBD2. Germline CDR1 and CDR2: SGDLS and YYNGEE. The J segment lost 2 bases and the V segment lost 6 bases, leaving 5 bases of the junction unmatched. The CDR3 has 16 residues. The full variable domain, rest sourced from reference TRBV9 and TRBJ2-3, is DSGVTQTPKHLITATGQRVTLRCSPRSGDLSVYWYQQSLDQGLQFLIQYYNGEERAKGNILERFSAQQFPDLHSELNLSSLELGDSALYFCASTRLAGGNTDTQYFGPGTRLTVL.

V is TRBV6-5 and J is TRBJ1-2; 10 bases agree with TRBD1. Trimming took 0 bases from V and 6 from J; bases not matched to a gene: 1. The CDR3 has 14 amino acids. Looked up from germline, CDR1 is MNHEY and CDR2 is SVGAGI. CDR3 in amino acids: CASSYSTGGNGYTF. The CDR3 DNA sequence: TGTGCCAGCAGTTACTCGACAGGGGGCAATGGCTACACCTTC.

This chain joins TRBV7-8 and TRBJ2-1; 9 bases map to TRBD1. V lost 4 bases and J lost 6; bases outside the gene matches: 7. Per the germline V gene, CDR1 is SGHVS and CDR2 is FQNEAQ. The CDR3 is made up of 15 amino acids. The CDR3 region is CASSYYRGRFNEQFF. The CDR3 DNA is TGTGCCAGCAGCTATTACAGGGGGCGGTTCAATGAGCAGTTCTTC.

This chain connects TRBV19 to TRBJ2-1; TRBD2 agrees at 8 bases. The V segment lost 8 bases and the J segment 8 bases; nucleotides outside the gene matches: 14. The CDR3 contains 15 residues. In germline, CDR1 is LNHDA, CDR2 SQIVND (reference sequence). CDR3 loop: CASQRLAPGSDEQFF. The CDR3 DNA sequence: TGTGCCAGTCAACGACTAGCGCCCGGGTCGGATGAGCAGTTCTTC. Combining the CDR3 with reference TRBV19 and TRBJ2-1 gives the whole variable domain DGGITQSPKYLFRKEGQNVTLSCEQNLNHDAMYWYRQDPGQGLRLIYYSQIVNDFQKGDIAEGYSVSREKKESFPLTVTSAQKNPTAFYLCASQRLAPGSDEQFFGPGTRLTVL.

CDR3 region: CAWSWGQGAMKTQYF. The CDR3 region has the DNA TGTGCCTGGAGTTGGGGACAGGGGGCTATGAAGACCCAGTACTTC. The rearrangement joins TRBV30 to TRBJ2-5; 12 bases match TRBD1. The CDR3 is 15 residues long. J was trimmed by 6 bases and V by 2 bases; bases with no gene match: 7. Germline CDR1 is GTSNPN and CDR2 is SVGIG (reference sequence).

This clone was observed a handful of times. The chain combines TRBV14 with TRBJ1-2; no clear D. Germline V CDR1 and CDR2: SGHDN, FVKESK. CDR3 length: 13 amino acids. The ends were cut back, 1 base at V and 2 bases at J, with 5 bases in the middle. Here the CDR3 DNA reads TGTGCCAGCAGCCAAGTCCCAAACTATGGCTACACCTTC. Residues: CASSQVPNYGYTF.

The chain recombines TRBV28 with TRBJ2-5, with a tentative D call TRBD1 (6 bases). In germline, CDR1 is MDHEN, CDR2 SYDVKM. The V and J ends lost 5 bases and 3 bases respectively, with 16 bases between them. CDR3 size: 15 residues. CDR3 DNA: TGTGCCAGCAGTAAACAGGGTCCGGTCGAAGAGACCCAGTACTTC. It is translated as CASSKQGPVEETQYF. Full variable domain (missing parts from reference TRBV28 and TRBJ2-5): DVKVTQSSRYLVKRTGEKVFLECVQDMDHENMFWYRQDPGLGLRLIYFSYDVKMKEKGDIPEGYSVSREKKERFSLILESASTNQTSMYLCASSKQGPVEETQYFGPGTRLLVL.

The chain recombines TRBV5-1 with TRBJ1-1, with D possibly TRBD1 on 6 matching bases. V lost 4 bases, J lost 6 bases, and 19 bases lay in between. This CDR3 region has 15 residues. The V gene's germline CDR1 is SGHRS and CDR2 YFSETQ. This chain's CDR3 is CASSPGTGGEAEAFF. CDR3 coding DNA: TGCGCCAGCAGCCCCGGGACGGGGGGCGAAGCTGAAGCTTTCTTT.

In nucleotides, the CDR3 is TGTGCCAGCAGCCCGTCCGGGACAGGGCTATACGAGCAGTACTTC. Its translation is CASSPSGTGLYEQYF. The V and J genes are TRBV7-2 and TRBJ2-7; 9 bases line up with TRBD1. Germline V CDR1 and CDR2: SGHTA, FQGNSA. Trimming removed 5 bases from V and 4 bases from J; junction bases left unmatched: 9. The CDR3 sequence is 15 residues long.

This chain uses TRBV7-3 with TRBJ1-1; 10 positions match TRBD1. Trimming took 3 bases from V and 0 from J; bases not matched to a gene: 1. The CDR3 contains 15 residues. Germline loops: CDR1 SGHTA, CDR2 FQGTGA. CDR3 protein: CASSLTGGMNTEAFF. CDR3 DNA: TGTGCCAGCAGCTTGACAGGGGGCATGAACACTGAAGCTTTCTTT.

The chain couples TRBV5-1 to TRBJ2-1; 12 bases line up with TRBD2. The CDR3 loop spans 17 amino acids. Germline V gene lookup returns CDR1 SGHRS and CDR2 YFSETQ. V shed 2 bases, J shed 6 bases, and the junction held 9 bases outside the gene matches. The CDR3 loop is CASSFIPLAGGTNEQFF. CDR3 bases: TGCGCCAGCAGCTTCATTCCCCTAGCGGGAGGGACCAATGAGCAGTTCTTC.

V usage is TRBV7-9 and J usage is TRBJ2-1; D perhaps matches TRBD2 (6 bases). V lost 5 bases, J lost 9 bases, and 20 bases lay in between. Germline V lookup: CDR1 SEHNR, CDR2 FQNEAQ (reference sequence). This CDR3 comprises 15 residues. CDR3 nucleotides: TGTGCCAGCAGCCCCCGACTAGTGAATATTGGTGAGCAGTTCTTC. This encodes CASSPRLVNIGEQFF.

The chain is built from TRBV30 and TRBJ1-3; 7 bases match TRBD1. The CDR3 is 16 amino acids. The V gene end was trimmed by 0 bases and the J gene end by 4 bases; junction bases not matched to a gene: 9. The V gene's germline CDR1 is GTSNPN and CDR2 SVGIG (reference sequence). CDR3 in amino acids: CAWSVPGQVPGNTIYF. CDR3 in DNA: TGTGCCTGGAGTGTACCCGGACAGGTCCCCGGAAACACCATATATTTT.

CDR3 sequence: CASSQDRLAGIETQYF. The CDR3 region has the DNA TGTGCCAGCAGCCAAGATAGGCTAGCGGGGATCGAGACCCAGTACTTC. V is TRBV14 and J is TRBJ2-5; 9 nucleotides match TRBD2. CDR1 is SGHDN and CDR2 is FVKESK in the germline V gene. Trimming at V came to 0 bases and at J to 5 bases, leaving 7 bases not matched to a gene. The CDR3 loop spans 16 amino acids.